This is a list of T cell receptor beta chains from one sample in a study of T-cell memory formation after mild COVID-19. Using its own MiXCR run on the 5' RACE reads, TCRdb lists one record per CDR3 protein. The sample has roughly 320,000 distinct CDR3 sequences; approximately 29% are singletons. The sequenced material came from PBMCs or a T cell subset sorted from them (not recorded which). These TCRs come from an adult woman who had mild COVID-19 (a few samples of this study predate the infection). Cell type and time point are not known. Both conserved end residues are part of each CDR3. The order of the fields is CDR3 length, V gene, J gene, clone size, D gene, CDR3 DNA, CDR3 protein. A D gene is named only where the DNA matches it firmly. Size is omitted from some rows. Given values are once, few, many or a class for expanded clones.

cdr3_length: 16
v_call: TRBV5-1
j_call: TRBJ1-4
clone_size: .
d_call: .
cdr3_nt: TGCGCCAGCACCACCTGGGGGGACCGATCGAATGAAAAACTGTTTTTT
cdr3_aa: CASTTWGDRSNEKLFF

cdr3_length: 20
v_call: TRBV25-1
j_call: TRBJ2-1
clone_size: many
d_call: TRBD2
cdr3_nt: TGTGCCAGCAGTGAAACCGGAGGACTAGCGGGTAAGAGCTCCTACAATGAGCAGTTCTTC
cdr3_aa: CASSETGGLAGKSSYNEQFF

cdr3_length: 14
v_call: TRBV24-1
j_call: TRBJ2-2
clone_size: .
d_call: .
cdr3_nt: TGTGCCACTTCCGAGACAGGGAACACCGGGGAGCTGTTTTTT
cdr3_aa: CATSETGNTGELFF

cdr3_length: 16
v_call: TRBV7-2
j_call: TRBJ2-3
clone_size: .
d_call: TRBD2
cdr3_nt: TGTGCCAGCAGTCCCAAAAGTCAAGCGGGAGGGGGTACGCAGTATTTT
cdr3_aa: CASSPKSQAGGGTQYF

cdr3_length: 12
v_call: TRBV6-6
j_call: TRBJ2-1
clone_size: .
d_call: .
cdr3_nt: TGTGCCAGCAGTTACTTCTACAATGAGCAGTTCTTC
cdr3_aa: CASSYFYNEQFF

cdr3_length: 15
v_call: TRBV5-6
j_call: TRBJ2-7
clone_size: few
d_call: TRBD1
cdr3_nt: TGTGCCAGCAGCCACCGGGACAGGGGATTCTACGAGCAGTACTTC
cdr3_aa: CASSHRDRGFYEQYF

cdr3_length: 14
v_call: TRBV20-1
j_call: TRBJ2-5
clone_size: .
d_call: .
cdr3_nt: TGCAGTGCCGCCTTTGGAACAGGGCGGGAGACCCAGTACTTC
cdr3_aa: CSAAFGTGRETQYF

cdr3_length: 14
v_call: TRBV7-3
j_call: TRBJ2-7
clone_size: few
d_call: .
cdr3_nt: TGTGCCAGCAGCTCCGGTAGTCAGCCCTACGAGCAGTACTTC
cdr3_aa: CASSSGSQPYEQYF

cdr3_length: 13
v_call: TRBV7-2
j_call: TRBJ2-7
clone_size: .
d_call: .
cdr3_nt: TGTGCCAGCAGCCCGAACCAGGGAAACGAGCAGTACTTC
cdr3_aa: CASSPNQGNEQYF

cdr3_length: 12
v_call: TRBV12-3/TRBV12-4
j_call: TRBJ2-7
clone_size: once
d_call: .
cdr3_nt: TGTGCCAGCAGTTCGTTCGGGAACGAGCAGTACTTC
cdr3_aa: CASSSFGNEQYF

cdr3_length: 17
v_call: TRBV7-9
j_call: TRBJ2-7
clone_size: few
d_call: TRBD2
cdr3_nt: TGTGCCAGCAGTCCCCGGTGGGTGGCGGGAGTGGTCCACGAGCAGTACTTC
cdr3_aa: CASSPRWVAGVVHEQYF

cdr3_length: 17
v_call: TRBV7-9
j_call: TRBJ2-5
clone_size: .
d_call: TRBD2
cdr3_nt: TGTGCCAGCAGCCTGAGGGGCCGACTAGCGGGGCAAGAGACCCAGTACTTC
cdr3_aa: CASSLRGRLAGQETQYF

cdr3_length: 14
v_call: TRBV6-2/TRBV6-3
j_call: TRBJ2-1
clone_size: .
d_call: .
cdr3_nt: TGTGCCAGCAGTTCCGCCCTGCCCGAATTTGAGCAGTTCTTC
cdr3_aa: CASSSALPEFEQFF

cdr3_length: 13
v_call: TRBV30
j_call: TRBJ2-7
clone_size: few
d_call: .
cdr3_nt: TGTGCCTGGACCCGGGACCCCTGGCCCGAGCAGTACTTC
cdr3_aa: CAWTRDPWPEQYF

cdr3_length: 15
v_call: TRBV7-9
j_call: TRBJ2-2
clone_size: .
d_call: .
cdr3_nt: TGTGCCAGCAGTTCCTCCTTGGGGCACACCGGGGAGCTGTTTTTT
cdr3_aa: CASSSSLGHTGELFF

cdr3_length: 15
v_call: TRBV20-1
j_call: TRBJ2-3
clone_size: few
d_call: .
cdr3_nt: TGCAGTGCTTCGAACCCGCGAGGGGCCACAGATACGCAGTATTTT
cdr3_aa: CSASNPRGATDTQYF

cdr3_length: 15
v_call: TRBV20-1
j_call: TRBJ2-3
clone_size: few
d_call: TRBD1
cdr3_nt: TGCAGTGCTAGGGCAACCGGGACAGGGTCAGATACGCAGTATTTT
cdr3_aa: CSARATGTGSDTQYF

cdr3_length: 11
v_call: TRBV29-1
j_call: TRBJ2-7
clone_size: .
d_call: .
cdr3_nt: TGCAGCGCCCGACGAGGAGGAGAGCAGTACTTC
cdr3_aa: CSARRGGEQYF

cdr3_length: 15
v_call: TRBV7-2
j_call: TRBJ2-1
clone_size: .
d_call: TRBD2
cdr3_nt: TGTGCCAGCAGCTTTCCCGGGACTAGCGGGAATGAGCAGTTCTTC
cdr3_aa: CASSFPGTSGNEQFF

cdr3_length: 15
v_call: TRBV6-1
j_call: TRBJ1-5
clone_size: once
d_call: .
cdr3_nt: TGTGCCAGCAGTGAATGGCAAAACACACATCAGCCCCAGCATTTT
cdr3_aa: CASSEWQNTHQPQHF

cdr3_length: 13
v_call: TRBV25-1
j_call: TRBJ2-7
clone_size: few
d_call: TRBD1
cdr3_nt: TGTGCCAGCAGTGAGGGGACAGGGGGCAGTGTGAACTTC
cdr3_aa: CASSEGTGGSVNF

cdr3_length: 14
v_call: TRBV6-6
j_call: TRBJ2-1
clone_size: few
d_call: .
cdr3_nt: TGTGCCAGCAGTTACTCCGGCGGCACCAATGAGCAGTTCTTC
cdr3_aa: CASSYSGGTNEQFF

cdr3_length: 15
v_call: TRBV20-1
j_call: TRBJ2-1
clone_size: .
d_call: .
cdr3_nt: TGCAGTGCTAGAGACGCTTTCCTAGCCTACAATGAGCAGTTCTTC
cdr3_aa: CSARDAFLAYNEQFF

cdr3_length: 16
v_call: TRBV20-1
j_call: TRBJ2-1
clone_size: few
d_call: TRBD2
cdr3_nt: TGCAGTGCTAGCCGGCTAGCGGGAGTTGGGGGCAATGAGCAGTTCTTC
cdr3_aa: CSASRLAGVGGNEQFF

cdr3_length: 14
v_call: TRBV15
j_call: TRBJ2-7
clone_size: few
d_call: TRBD1
cdr3_nt: TGTGCCACCAGACGGGACAGAAGCTCCTACGAGCAGTACTTC
cdr3_aa: CATRRDRSSYEQYF

cdr3_length: 16
v_call: TRBV4-2
j_call: TRBJ2-3
clone_size: .
d_call: .
cdr3_nt: TGTGCCAGCAGCCTACGGGACCTACCTAGCACAGATACGCAGTATTTT
cdr3_aa: CASSLRDLPSTDTQYF

cdr3_length: 14
v_call: TRBV9
j_call: TRBJ2-7
clone_size: .
d_call: .
cdr3_nt: TGTGCCAGCAGCGCTGGCGGGATGTACTACGAGCAGTACTTC
cdr3_aa: CASSAGGMYYEQYF

cdr3_length: 12
v_call: TRBV12-3/TRBV12-4
j_call: TRBJ2-3
clone_size: many
d_call: .
cdr3_nt: TGTGCCAGCAGTCCCAGACCAGATACGCAGTATTTT
cdr3_aa: CASSPRPDTQYF